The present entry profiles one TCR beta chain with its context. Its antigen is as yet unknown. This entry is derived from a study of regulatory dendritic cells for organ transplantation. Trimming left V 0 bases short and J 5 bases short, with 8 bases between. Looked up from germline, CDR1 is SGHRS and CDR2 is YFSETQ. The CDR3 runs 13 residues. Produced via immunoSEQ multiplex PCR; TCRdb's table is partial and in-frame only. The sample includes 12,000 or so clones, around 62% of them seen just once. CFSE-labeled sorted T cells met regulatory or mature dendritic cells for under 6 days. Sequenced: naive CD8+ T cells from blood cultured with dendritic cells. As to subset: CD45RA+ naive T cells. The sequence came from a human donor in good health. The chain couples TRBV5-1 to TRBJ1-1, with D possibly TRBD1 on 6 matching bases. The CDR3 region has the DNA TGCGCCAGCAGCTTGGAGGGGGTAACTGAAGCTTTCTTT. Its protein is CASSLEGVTEAFF.